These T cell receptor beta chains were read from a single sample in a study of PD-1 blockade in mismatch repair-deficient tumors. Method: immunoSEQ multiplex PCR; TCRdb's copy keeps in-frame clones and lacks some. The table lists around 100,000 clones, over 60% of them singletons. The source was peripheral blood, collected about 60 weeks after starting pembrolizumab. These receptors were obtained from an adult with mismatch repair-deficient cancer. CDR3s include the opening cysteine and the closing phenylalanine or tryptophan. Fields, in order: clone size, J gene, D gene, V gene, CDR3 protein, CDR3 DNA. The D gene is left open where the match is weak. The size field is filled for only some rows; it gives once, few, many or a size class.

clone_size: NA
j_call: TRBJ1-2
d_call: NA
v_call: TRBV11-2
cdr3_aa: CASSLERLGHHGYTF
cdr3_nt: TGTGCCAGCAGCTTAGAAAGATTAGGACACCATGGCTACACCTTC

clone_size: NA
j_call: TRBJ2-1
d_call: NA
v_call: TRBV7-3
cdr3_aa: CASSFLGGTYNEQFF
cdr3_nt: TGTGCCAGCAGCTTTTTAGGAGGGACCTACAATGAGCAGTTCTTC

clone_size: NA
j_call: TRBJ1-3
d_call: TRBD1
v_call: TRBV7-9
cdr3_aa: CASSKQGASGNTIYF
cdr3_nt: TGTGCCAGCAGCAAACAGGGGGCCTCTGGAAACACCATATATTTT

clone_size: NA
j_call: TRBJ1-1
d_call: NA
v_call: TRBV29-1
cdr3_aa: CSVAQREGTEAFF
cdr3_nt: TGCAGCGTGGCGCAGAGGGAGGGCACTGAAGCTTTCTTT

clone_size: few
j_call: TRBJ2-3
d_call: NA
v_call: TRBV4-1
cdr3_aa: CASSQEALGTDTQYF
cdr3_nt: TGCGCCAGCAGCCAAGAAGCCCTGGGCACAGATACGCAGTATTTT

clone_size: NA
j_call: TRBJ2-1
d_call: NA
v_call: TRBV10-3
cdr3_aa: CAAQRGRDASYNEQFF
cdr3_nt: TGTGCCGCCCAAAGGGGCCGGGATGCGTCCTACAATGAGCAGTTCTTC

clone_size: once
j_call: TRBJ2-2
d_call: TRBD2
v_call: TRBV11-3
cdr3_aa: CASSLDRPSGLTGELFF
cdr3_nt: TGTGCCAGCAGCTTAGATCGGCCTAGCGGACTCACCGGGGAGCTGTTTTTT

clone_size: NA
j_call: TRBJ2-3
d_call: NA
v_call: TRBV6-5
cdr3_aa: CASSWGGGSLTDTQYF
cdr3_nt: TGTGCCAGCAGTTGGGGGGGCGGGAGCTTGACAGATACGCAGTATTTT

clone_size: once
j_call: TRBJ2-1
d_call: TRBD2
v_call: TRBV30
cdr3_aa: CAWSRGLGGGEQFF
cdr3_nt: TGTGCCTGGAGTAGGGGACTAGGGGGGGGTGAGCAGTTCTTC

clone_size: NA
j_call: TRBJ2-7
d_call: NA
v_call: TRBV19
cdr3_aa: CASSIQGIYEQYF
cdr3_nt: TGTGCCAGTAGTATCCAAGGAATCTACGAGCAGTACTTC

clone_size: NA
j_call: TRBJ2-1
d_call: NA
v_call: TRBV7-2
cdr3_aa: CASSLDPNEQFF
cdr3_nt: TGTGCCAGCAGCTTAGACCCCAATGAGCAGTTCTTC

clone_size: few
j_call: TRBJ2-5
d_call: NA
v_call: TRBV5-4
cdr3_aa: CASNPEPGGWETQYF
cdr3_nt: TGTGCCAGCAACCCGGAACCGGGGGGCTGGGAGACCCAGTACTTC